The 30 T cell receptor beta chains below all came from one sample that was sequenced in a study of regulatory T cells in long-lasting Graves disease. For TCR beta, libraries came from iRepertoire HTBI primers and Arm-PCR of CDR3 regions. TCRdb called the multiplex PCR reads again in MiXCR, with one record for every CDR3 protein. The table records some 430,000 distinct CDR3 sequences, roughly a fifth of them present only once. Time point meaning: persistent/refractory GD, antithyroid drugs over 5 years with positive TRAb. The TCR library was made from RNA that had been extracted from PBMCs in TRIzol. The sample here was peripheral blood mononuclear cells (PBMCs), taken when the disease was refractory, from a patient treated with antithyroid drugs. The receptors derive from a female donor with Graves disease.

This clonotype was counted ten times or more. The chain has TRBV28 and TRBJ2-6; possible D gene TRBD1, 6 bases. Germline loops: CDR1 MDHEN, CDR2 SYDVKM. V was trimmed by 5 bases and J by 0 bases, leaving 20 bases between them. This CDR3 has 19 amino acids. The CDR3 protein is CASSPKIRDTNSGANVLTF. Here the CDR3 DNA reads TGTGCCAGCAGTCCCAAGATCCGGGACACCAACTCTGGGGCCAACGTCCTGACTTTC.

This clonotype was counted at least ten times. This sequence joins TRBV6-6 and TRBJ2-5, with unresolved D. The CDR3 spans 15 residues. Germline CDR1 and CDR2: MNHNY and SVGAGI (reference sequence). The ends were cut back, 0 bases at V and 4 bases at J, with 12 bases in the middle. The DNA for the CDR3 is TGTGCCAGCAGTTACTCGCCACGGACGCCAGAGACCCAGTACTTC. It yields the protein CASSYSPRTPETQYF.

This clonotype was seen at least ten times. This sequence joins TRBV28 and TRBJ1-2; 8 bases match TRBD1. Germline CDR1 MDHEN, CDR2 SYDVKM. Trimming cost V 5 bases and J 7 bases; bases outside gene matches: 9. The CDR3 has 14 amino acids. CDR3 DNA sequence: TGTGCCAGCAGTCCCCCCGGACAGGGACGTGGCTACACCTTC. Amino acid sequence: CASSPPGQGRGYTF.

In its sample, this clonotype was seen a few times. This rearrangement joins TRBV30 to TRBJ1-1, with D unresolved. Germline V gives CDR1 GTSNPN, CDR2 SVGIG (reference sequence). Trimming took off 1 base at V and 6 bases at J, with 9 bases between the two ends. The CDR3 is 12 residues long. This CDR3 reads CAWSGGMAEAFF. The CDR3 nucleotides read TGTGCCTGGAGTGGGGGTATGGCTGAAGCTTTCTTT.

This clonotype was counted many times. The junction shows a germline mismatch at one end, possibly a read error. This sequence joins TRBV6-5 and TRBJ1-1, with a tentative D call TRBD1 (5 bases). Germline-derived CDR1 and CDR2 are MNHEY and SVGAGI. The CDR3 length is 15 residues. For the CDR3, the DNA is TGTACCAGCAGTTACTCTTTCGCTGACAGCACTGAAGCTTTCTTT. This encodes CTSSYSFADSTEAFF.

V gene TRBV10-3 combines with J gene TRBJ1-1; D gene unclear. Looked up from germline, CDR1 is ENHRY and CDR2 is SYGVKD. The CDR3 totals 16 residues. With 0 bases removed from V and 4 bases from J, the gap between germline ends came to 15 bases. The CDR3 DNA follows: TGTGCCATCAGTGAGTCAAGGACGGGTAGAGCCACTGAAGCTTTCTTT. Its protein product is CAISESRTGRATEAFF.

This sequence joins TRBV2 and TRBJ2-3, with TRBD1 identical over 8 bases. Germline CDR1 and CDR2: SNHLY and FYNNEI. CDR3 length: 13 amino acids. Trimming removed 6 bases from V and 5 bases from J; junction bases left unmatched: 4. CDR3 amino acids: CASRGDRGDTQYF. Written as DNA, the CDR3 is TGTGCCAGCAGAGGCGACAGGGGAGATACGCAGTATTTT.

The gene calls are TRBV20-1 and TRBJ2-7, with 10 nucleotides matching TRBD1. This CDR3 region has 15 residues. Germline CDR1 and CDR2: DFQATT and SNEGSKA (reference sequence). V shed 6 bases, J shed 5 bases, and the junction held 13 bases outside the gene matches. The CDR3 DNA follows: TGCAGTGCAAGGGACCGGGACAGGGGCCCAAACGAGCAGTACTTC. Translation gives CSARDRDRGPNEQYF.

Ten or more counts support this clonotype. The DNA of the CDR3 is TGTGCCAGCAGCTCTTCGACAGGGAGGAACACTGAAGCTTTCTTT. Residues: CASSSSTGRNTEAFF. The chain joins TRBV11-2 to TRBJ1-1; 7 bases match TRBD1. Germline V gene sequence: CDR1 SGHAT, CDR2 FQNNGV. The CDR3 runs to 15 residues. The ends lost 4 bases at V and 1 base at J; junction bases unmatched: 6.

This clonotype has more than one count but fewer than ten. The chain has TRBV20-1 and TRBJ1-5, with D unresolved. The germline gives CDR1 DFQATT, CDR2 SNEGSKA (reference sequence). This CDR3 spans 13 amino acids. Trimming removed 2 bases at V and 5 bases at J, with 10 bases between. This CDR3 reads CSARRQTYQPQHF. The CDR3 DNA follows: TGCAGTGCTAGAAGGCAGACGTATCAGCCCCAGCATTTT.

This clonotype was counted many times. J is TRBJ1-1 and V is TRBV6-1, with a weak D call TRBD1 (5 bases). CDR1 and CDR2 from the germline V gene are MNHNS and SASEGT. V was pared by 8 bases and J by 4 bases, with 11 bases between. CDR3 length: 12 residues. The CDR3 sequence: CASGTHPTEAFF. The CDR3 nucleotides read TGTGCCAGCGGGACTCATCCCACTGAAGCTTTCTTT.

This clonotype has more than one count but fewer than ten. The chain joins TRBV20-1 to TRBJ1-1, with no clear D. Trimming removed 1 base from V and 6 bases from J, with 9 bases in between. The CDR3 consists of 12 residues. Germline V gene sequence: CDR1 DFQATT, CDR2 SNEGSKA (reference sequence). CDR3 DNA sequence: TGCAGTGCTAGAGGCGCAGAAGCTGAAGCTTTCTTT. Amino acid sequence: CSARGAEAEAFF.

This clonotype was seen many times. The chain uses TRBV28 and TRBJ2-7; 12 positions match TRBD2. Trimming cost V 5 bases and J 3 bases; bases outside gene matches: 5. This CDR3 region has 15 residues. Germline-derived CDR1 and CDR2 are MDHEN and SYDVKM. The CDR3 here is CASSPLAGGDYEQYF. The CDR3 bases are TGTGCCAGCAGTCCTCTAGCGGGAGGGGACTACGAGCAGTACTTC.

This clonotype was counted ten times or more. The DNA for the CDR3 is TGTGCCAGCGGAACCTTGACCGGGAGGTACGAGCAGTACTTC. The encoded protein is CASGTLTGRYEQYF. This rearrangement joins TRBV6-1 to TRBJ2-7, with 7 bases lining up with TRBD2. Germline assignment: CDR1 MNHNS and CDR2 SASEGT. V trimming: 8 bases; J trimming: 4 bases; junction bases outside the gene matches: 11. The CDR3 extends over 14 amino acids.

CDR3 nucleotide sequence: TGTGCCAGTAGTATAGACGTCGGATATGGCTACACCTTC. Translation: CASSIDVGYGYTF. This chain links TRBV19 with TRBJ1-2; D remains ambiguous. Germline V gene lookup returns CDR1 LNHDA and CDR2 SQIVND (reference sequence). This CDR3 spans 13 amino acids. V dropped 0 bases and J dropped 5 bases, with 7 bases sitting between them. The whole variable domain, filled in from reference TRBV19 and TRBJ1-2, reads DGGITQSPKYLFRKEGQNVTLSCEQNLNHDAMYWYRQDPGQGLRLIYYSQIVNDFQKGDIAEGYSVSREKKESFPLTVTSAQKNPTAFYLCASSIDVGYGYTFGSGTRLTVV.

Ten or more counts support this clonotype. V gene TRBV6-2 or TRBV6-3 combines with J gene TRBJ1-5; 9 nucleotides match TRBD1. V lost 5 bases and J lost 6; bases outside the gene matches: 5. Germline V lookup: CDR1 MNHEY, CDR2 SVGEGT. This CDR3 is built from 14 residues. The CDR3 coding sequence is TGTGCCAGCAGTCGGACAGGGGAAAGTCAGCCCCAGCATTTT. Protein: CASSRTGESQPQHF.

This clonotype was detected a few times. J is TRBJ1-1 and V is TRBV7-2, with TRBD1 matching 8 bases. V lost 2 bases to trimming and J lost 3 bases; unmatched junction nucleotides: 5. Germline assignment: CDR1 SGHTA and CDR2 FQGNSA. This CDR3 has 15 residues. The chain's CDR3 is CASSLLARGHTEAFF. The DNA of the CDR3 is TGTGCCAGCAGCTTATTGGCCAGGGGGCACACTGAAGCTTTCTTT.

The DNA for the CDR3 is TGTGCCAGCAGTTTAGGACAAGCCGCTGAAGCTTTCTTT. Protein: CASSLGQAAEAFF. The rearrangement uses TRBV12-3 or TRBV12-4 and TRBJ1-1, with unresolved D. The CDR3 extends over 13 amino acids. V lost 1 base, J lost 6 bases, and 9 bases lay in between.

The chain uses TRBV5-4 and TRBJ1-2, with D unclear. CDR3 size: 14 residues. Germline V gene sequence: CDR1 SGHNT, CDR2 YYREEE (reference sequence). V shed 5 bases and J shed 8 bases, with 19 bases lying between them. The CDR3 is CASSYGRTVVGYTF. Written as DNA, the CDR3 is TGTGCCAGCAGTTACGGACGGACGGTAGTAGGCTACACCTTC.

The J gene is TRBJ1-5, the V gene TRBV6-2 or TRBV6-3, with 9 bases identical to TRBD1. Trimming took 6 bases from V and 4 from J; bases not matched to a gene: 10. This CDR3 is built from 16 residues. Germline lookup yields CDR1 MNHEY and CDR2 SVGEGT. The CDR3 DNA sequence: TGTGCCAGCAGGATCGGACAGGGGCAAAGAAATCAGCCCCAGCATTTT. Translation: CASRIGQGQRNQPQHF.

This clonotype was counted only a few times. The rearrangement links TRBV13 to TRBJ2-7; 10 bases are a match to TRBD2. Trimming at V came to 2 bases and at J to 1 base, leaving 2 bases not matched to a gene. From germline, CDR1 is PRHDT and CDR2 FYEKMQ (reference sequence). The CDR3 is 15 residues long. The CDR3, as DNA: TGTGCCAGCAGCTTAATACTAGCGGGGTCCTACGAGCAGTACTTC. Translation: CASSLILAGSYEQYF.

This clonotype has just a few counts. This sequence joins TRBV20-1 and TRBJ1-1, with D tentatively TRBD1 (5 bases). The CDR3 extends over 13 amino acids. Germline lookup yields CDR1 DFQATT and CDR2 SNEGSKA (reference sequence). DNA of the CDR3: TGCAGCTGCGACAGCCCCGTGAACACTGAAGCTTTCTTT. Amino acids: CSCDSPVNTEAFF.

The CDR3 protein is CSVEGYRGMNTEAFF. CDR3 in DNA: TGCAGCGTTGAAGGGTACAGGGGCATGAACACTGAAGCTTTCTTT. The chain carries TRBV29-1 and TRBJ1-1; 7 bases fit TRBD1. The CDR3 consists of 15 residues. V shed 1 base and J 0 bases; nucleotides not matched to a gene: 5. Germline loops: CDR1 SQVTM, CDR2 ANQGSEA.

The chain recombines TRBV6-1 with TRBJ2-3; 13 nucleotides align to TRBD2. Per the germline V gene, CDR1 is MNHNS and CDR2 is SASEGT. J lost 0 bases, V lost 5 bases, and 5 bases had no gene match. This CDR3 region has 17 residues. The CDR3 DNA reads TGTGCCAGCAGTCTCCGGGGACTAGCGGGAAGCACAGATACGCAGTATTTT. This sequence encodes CASSLRGLAGSTDTQYF.

The V gene is TRBV28, the J gene TRBJ1-1; no clear D. CDR1 is MDHEN, CDR2 SYDVKM, per germline. V gave up 5 bases and J gave up 4 bases, with 14 bases separating them. CDR3 length: 14 amino acids. CDR3: CASSKGDYGTEAFF. DNA for the CDR3: TGTGCCAGCAGTAAGGGAGATTATGGCACTGAAGCTTTCTTT.

This clonotype was seen many times. The V call is TRBV27, the J call TRBJ1-1, with D unclear. The CDR3 is made up of 14 amino acids. CDR1 and CDR2 from the germline V gene are MNHEY and SMNVEV (reference sequence). V dropped 6 bases and J dropped 1 base, with 12 bases sitting between them. This CDR3 is CASRISDQNTEAFF. The CDR3 DNA is TGTGCCAGCAGAATATCGGACCAGAACACTGAAGCTTTCTTT.

The table lists this clonotype with a count of one. The genes are TRBV19 and TRBJ2-1, with D hard to call. The CDR3 covers 14 residues. Germline loops: CDR1 LNHDA, CDR2 SQIVND (reference sequence). V lost 3 bases, J lost 2 bases, and 8 bases lay in between. This chain's CDR3 is CASSIWTTYNEQFF. In DNA, the CDR3 is TGTGCCAGTAGTATTTGGACCACCTACAATGAGCAGTTCTTC.

The table lists this clonotype with many counts. The chain combines TRBV12-3 or TRBV12-4 with TRBJ1-1; D is perhaps TRBD1 (5 bases). V dropped 2 bases and J dropped 1 base, with 11 bases sitting between them. This CDR3 is 15 amino acids long. The CDR3 reads CASSLLGLENTEAFF. The CDR3 DNA follows: TGTGCCAGCAGTTTATTGGGACTCGAGAACACTGAAGCTTTCTTT.

This clonotype was seen ten or more times. The chain couples TRBV5-1 to TRBJ2-2; D is perhaps TRBD1 (6 bases). The CDR3 is 15 amino acids. CDR1 and CDR2 (germline): SGHRS, YFSETQ. Trimming took 3 bases from V and 2 from J, leaving 11 bases between them. The CDR3 region has the DNA TGCGCCAGCAGCTCCGGGACAACCAACACCGGGGAGCTGTTTTTT. This translates into CASSSGTTNTGELFF.

The chain uses TRBV7-9 and TRBJ1-6; D possibly corresponds to TRBD1 (5 bases). V lost 3 bases, J lost 7 bases, and 13 bases lay in between. This CDR3 is 15 amino acids long. CDR1 SEHNR and CDR2 FQNEAQ come from the germline V gene (reference sequence). This chain's CDR3 is CASSLGVTVNSPLHF. In DNA, the CDR3 is TGTGCCAGCAGCTTGGGGGTCACGGTCAATTCACCCCTCCACTTT.